The next 2 T cell receptor beta chains were all read from a single sample in a study of response to subunit inactivated influenza vaccine. A single record per CDR3 protein comes from TCRdb applying MiXCR to the RT-PCR reads. The table shows 800,000 to 1,000,000 distinct CDR3 sequences, with around 21% occurring only once. This material consisted of PBMCs from blood, taken roughly 5 days after vaccination. The receptors shown here come from a man aged 45-65 years who received an inactivated influenza vaccine.

This clonotype was recorded a few times. The rearrangement links TRBV12-3 or TRBV12-4 to TRBJ2-2; a possible D gene is TRBD2 (5 bases). V was trimmed by 5 bases and J by 4 bases, leaving 14 bases between them. CDR3 length equals 15 residues. The CDR3: CASSGRGWATGELFF. For the CDR3, the DNA is TGTGCCAGCAGTGGACGGGGTTGGGCCACCGGGGAGCTGTTTTTT.

This clonotype was detected a few times. V and J are TRBV9 and TRBJ2-5; D possibly corresponds to TRBD2 (5 bases). The CDR3 extends over 13 amino acids. CDR1 is SGDLS, CDR2 YYNGEE, per germline. V was cut by 1 base and J by 3 bases, with 7 bases left in between. CDR3 amino acids: CASSVQAEETQYF. The CDR3 region has the DNA TGTGCCAGCAGCGTACAAGCGGAAGAGACCCAGTACTTC.